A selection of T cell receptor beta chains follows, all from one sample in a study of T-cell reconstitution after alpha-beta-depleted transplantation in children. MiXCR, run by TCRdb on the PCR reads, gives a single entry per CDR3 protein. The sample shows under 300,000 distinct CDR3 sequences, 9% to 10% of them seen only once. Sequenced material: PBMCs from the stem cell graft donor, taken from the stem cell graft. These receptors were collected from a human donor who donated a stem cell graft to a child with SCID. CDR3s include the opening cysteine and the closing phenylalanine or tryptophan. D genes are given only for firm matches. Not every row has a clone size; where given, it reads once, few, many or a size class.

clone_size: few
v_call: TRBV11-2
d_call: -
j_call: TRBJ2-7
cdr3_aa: CASSLIGHSYEQYF
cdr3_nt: TGTGCCAGCAGCTTAATCGGACATTCCTACGAGCAGTACTTC

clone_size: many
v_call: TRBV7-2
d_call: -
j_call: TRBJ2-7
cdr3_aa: CASSPLLEQYF
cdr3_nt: TGTGCCAGCAGCCCTCTATTGGAGCAGTACTTC

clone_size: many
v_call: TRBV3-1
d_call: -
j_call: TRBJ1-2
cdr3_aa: CASSPSRPTGPRGYTF
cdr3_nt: TGTGCCAGCAGCCCTAGCCGACCGACAGGCCCCCGGGGCTACACCTTC

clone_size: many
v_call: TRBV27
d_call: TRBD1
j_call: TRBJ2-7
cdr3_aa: CASSLRGTGTYEQYF
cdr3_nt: TGTGCCAGCAGTTTGAGGGGGACAGGGACTTACGAGCAGTACTTC

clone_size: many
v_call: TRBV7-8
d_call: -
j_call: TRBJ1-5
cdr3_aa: CASSPNRNQPQHF
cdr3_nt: TGTGCCAGCAGCCCCAACAGGAATCAGCCCCAGCATTTT

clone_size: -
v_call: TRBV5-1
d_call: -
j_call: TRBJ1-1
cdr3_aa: CASSQHRVWGNTEAFF
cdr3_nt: TGCGCCAGCAGCCAGCACAGGGTTTGGGGGAACACTGAAGCTTTCTTT

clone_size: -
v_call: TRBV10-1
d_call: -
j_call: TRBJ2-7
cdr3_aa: CASSDRGSSYEQYF
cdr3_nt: TGCGCCAGCAGTGACCGGGGCAGCTCCTACGAGCAGTACTTC

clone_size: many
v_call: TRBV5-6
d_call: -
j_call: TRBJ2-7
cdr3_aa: CASSLLQARSSYEQYF
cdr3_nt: TGTGCCAGCAGCTTGCTACAGGCCAGGAGCTCCTACGAGCAGTACTTC

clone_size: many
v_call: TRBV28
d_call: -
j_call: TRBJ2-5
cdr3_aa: CASSFKGRKETQYF
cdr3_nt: TGTGCCAGCAGTTTTAAGGGGCGGAAGGAGACCCAGTACTTC

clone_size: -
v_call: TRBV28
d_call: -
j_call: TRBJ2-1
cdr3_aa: CASSSQGLGSYNEQFF
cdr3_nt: TGTGCCAGCAGCTCTCAGGGGTTGGGCTCCTACAATGAGCAGTTCTTC

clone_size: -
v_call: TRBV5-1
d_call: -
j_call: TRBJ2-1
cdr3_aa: CAGSRGSSYNERFF
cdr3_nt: TGCGCCGGCAGTCGGGGGAGCTCCTACAATGAGCGGTTCTTC

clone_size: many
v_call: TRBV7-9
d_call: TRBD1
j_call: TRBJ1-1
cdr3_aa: CASRTGQANTEAFF
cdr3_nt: TGTGCCAGCAGGACAGGACAGGCGAACACTGAAGCTTTCTTT

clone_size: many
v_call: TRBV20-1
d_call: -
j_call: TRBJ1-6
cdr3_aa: CSARTQGVSPLHF
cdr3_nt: TGCAGTGCTAGAACTCAGGGTGTTTCACCCCTCCACTTT

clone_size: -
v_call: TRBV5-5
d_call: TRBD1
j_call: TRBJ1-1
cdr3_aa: CASSWGTGGNTEAFF
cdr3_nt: TGTGCCAGCAGCTGGGGGACAGGGGGGAACACTGAAGCTTTCTTT

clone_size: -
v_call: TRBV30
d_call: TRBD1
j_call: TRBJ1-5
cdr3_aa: CAWSRWDRGTQPQHF
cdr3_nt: TGTGCCTGGTCCCGATGGGACAGGGGTACCCAGCCCCAGCATTTT

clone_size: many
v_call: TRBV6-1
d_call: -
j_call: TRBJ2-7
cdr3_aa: CASSEAVKGWGEQYF
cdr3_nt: TGTGCCAGCAGTGAAGCGGTCAAGGGTTGGGGCGAGCAGTACTTC

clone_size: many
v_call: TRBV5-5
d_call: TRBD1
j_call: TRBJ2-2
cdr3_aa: CASSLQRQGETGELFF
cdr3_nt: TGTGCCAGCAGCTTGCAACGGCAGGGGGAAACCGGGGAGCTGTTTTTT

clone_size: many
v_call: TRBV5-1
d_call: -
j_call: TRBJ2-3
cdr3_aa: CASSLVASDTQYF
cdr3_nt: TGCGCCAGCAGCTTGGTTGCGTCAGATACGCAGTATTTT

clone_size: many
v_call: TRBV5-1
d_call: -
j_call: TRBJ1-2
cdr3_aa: CASSLEIAGGYTF
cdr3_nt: TGCGCCAGCAGCTTGGAAATTGCGGGTGGCTACACCTTC

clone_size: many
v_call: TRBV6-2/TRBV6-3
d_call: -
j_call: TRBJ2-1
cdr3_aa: CASSYSRVSYNEQFF
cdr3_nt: TGTGCCAGCAGTTACTCGAGGGTCTCCTACAATGAGCAGTTCTTC

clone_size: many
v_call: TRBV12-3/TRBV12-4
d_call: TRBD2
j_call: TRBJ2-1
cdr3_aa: CASSYTGTSGGRNEQFF
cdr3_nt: TGTGCCAGCAGCTACACCGGGACTAGCGGGGGTAGAAATGAGCAGTTCTTC

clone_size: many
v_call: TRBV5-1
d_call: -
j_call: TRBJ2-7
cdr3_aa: CASSLVSQSYEQYF
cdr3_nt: TGCGCCAGCAGCTTGGTATCGCAATCCTACGAGCAGTACTTC

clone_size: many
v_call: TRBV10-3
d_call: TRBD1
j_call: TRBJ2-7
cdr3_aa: CAITRDSVVEQYF
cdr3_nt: TGTGCCATCACACGGGACAGCGTTGTAGAGCAGTACTTC

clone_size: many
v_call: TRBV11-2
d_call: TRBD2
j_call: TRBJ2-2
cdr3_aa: CASSLLFSRDSLAGNTGELFF
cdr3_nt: TGTGCCAGCAGCTTATTATTTTCCCGGGACTCACTAGCGGGGAACACCGGGGAGCTGTTTTTT

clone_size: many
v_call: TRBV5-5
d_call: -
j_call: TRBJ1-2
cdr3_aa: CASSPRRRRRTNGYTF
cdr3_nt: TGTGCCAGCAGCCCACGGCGGCGGCGAAGAACAAATGGCTACACCTTC